This T cell receptor (beta chain) was sequenced during a study of T cells in Graves' hyperthyroidism and ophthalmopathy. Whole-study results and caveats: Ophthalmopathy and stable hyperthyroidism were told apart by a 13 V-J model.

Regions amplified from RNA transcripts were the TCR beta CDR3 regions. The TCR CDR3 first-round RT-PCR relied on the HTBI primer set. TCRdb redid the calling of the multiplex PCR reads with MiXCR, one entry per CDR3 protein. The table has 560,000 or so distinct CDR3 sequences, about half seen once. This clonotype was counted a few times. Antigen: not known. V was cut by 3 bases and J by 8 bases, with 10 bases left in between. The CDR3 length is 12 residues. Germline V gene data show CDR1 as SGHTA and CDR2 as FQGNSA. Any patient presenting with uncontrolled infection, other autoimmune disease, pregnancy or lactation was left out.

The V call is TRBV7-2, the J call TRBJ1-2, with D uncertain. The source is a woman under 30 with Graves' hyperthyroidism. The material sequenced was peripheral blood or thyroid tissue (not recorded which). DNA of the CDR3: TGTGCCAGCAGCTTGGACGAGTACGGCTACACCTTC. It yields the protein CASSLDEYGYTF.